This T cell receptor (beta chain) was sequenced in a study of T cells after yellow fever vaccination. Study context: Any fraction with a low cell number was prepared using SMART-Seq v4 Ultra Low Input.

The CDR3 runs to 16 residues. Germline values: CDR1 LGHNA, CDR2 YSLEER. TCRdb ran MiXCR on the 5' RACE reads and lists one entry per CDR3 protein. The sample holds about 400,000 distinct CDR3 sequences, around 10% seen once. Concerning this clonotype: What it recognizes is unknown. The germline gene is not matched at one end of the junction; a read error may be the cause.

Study findings and constraints: Post-booster samples contained most primary-vaccination clones (more than 95% CD4, around 90% CD8).

The sequence derives from a man aged 18 to 30 who received the YFV17D yellow fever vaccine. The V call is TRBV4-3, the J call TRBJ2-5; D is possibly TRBD2 (7 bases). This specimen consisted of PBMCs, obtained on the day of the first yellow fever vaccination. CDR3 sequence reads: CPSSQEWGGLGETQYF. CDR3 nucleotides: TGCCCCAGCAGCCAAGAATGGGGGGGCCTCGGAGAGACCCAGTACTTC.